This T cell receptor (beta chain) comes out of a study of blood T cell repertoires in COVID-19. Study-level background: In each case, the material was cDNA or gDNA derived from T cells, B-cell-depleted T cells, or PBMCs.

Generated by immunoSEQ multiplex PCR, the TCRdb table keeps only in-frame clones and is missing some. In the table there are a few hundred thousand clones, 85% to 90% of which are singletons. This clone was recorded once. The CDR3 sequence is 15 residues long. Germline V gene data show CDR1 as LGHDT and CDR2 as YNNKEL (reference sequence). Trimming took 2 bases from V and 4 from J, leaving 12 bases between them. The sample consisted of PBMCs or T cells enriched from blood (not recorded which). The rearrangement joins TRBV3-1 (or the pseudogene TRBV3-2) to TRBJ1-3; D is unresolved. The receptor's source is a woman between 45 and 60 years old who had recovered from COVID-19. CDR3 protein: CASSQKGSGGNTIYF. The CDR3 DNA is TGTGCCAGCAGCCAAAAAGGGTCGGGAGGAAACACCATATATTTT.